This TCR beta chain is from a study of OX40 agonist ivuxolimab in advanced cancers. Clones were read by immunoSEQ multiplex PCR, and TCRdb kept only the in-frame ones, dropping some. The sample has roughly 100,000 clones, around 90% seen once. CDR1 is LNHDA and CDR2 is SQIVND in the germline V gene (reference sequence). This CDR3 contains 15 residues. The V segment lost 7 bases and the J segment 3 bases; nucleotides outside the gene matches: 9. This chain uses TRBV19 with TRBJ1-5, with 7 bases aligning to TRBD1. The source is an adult with an advanced solid tumor such as melanoma, head and neck, liver or kidney cancer. This specimen consisted of CD4+ or CD8+ T cells sorted from blood, obtained in a trial of the OX40 agonist ivuxolimab. CDR3: CASTLSGTANQPQHF. The DNA for the CDR3 is TGTGCCAGTACTCTCTCCGGGACAGCCAATCAGCCCCAGCATTTT.